This section outlines one T cell receptor beta chain sequence together with its context. The record originates from a study of T cell responses to AZD1222 COVID-19 vaccine. The CDR3 has 13 residues. The ends were cut back, 3 bases at V and 3 bases at J, with 8 bases in the middle. Germline CDR1 reads LNHDA; CDR2 reads SQIVND (reference sequence). Using immunoSEQ multiplex PCR, the repertoire was profiled, and TCRdb retains in-frame clones only, with some absent. The repertoire holds over 85,000 clones, around 84% seen once, with approximately 15% in the top ten. Material: peripheral blood, obtained 28 days after the second AZD1222 dose. The sequence came from an adult who received the AZD1222 COVID-19 vaccine. The chain employs TRBV19 and TRBJ1-2; D may be TRBD1 (5 bases). The CDR3 nucleotides are TGTGCCAGTAGTATCCAGGGTTACTATGGCTACACCTTC. As protein: CASSIQGYYGYTF. Full variable domain (missing parts from reference TRBV19 and TRBJ1-2): DGGITQSPKYLFRKEGQNVTLSCEQNLNHDAMYWYRQDPGQGLRLIYYSQIVNDFQKGDIAEGYSVSREKKESFPLTVTSAQKNPTAFYLCASSIQGYYGYTFGSGTRLTVV.